These 25 T cell receptor beta chains share one sample of origin, sequenced in a study of blood T cell repertoires in COVID-19. Generated by immunoSEQ multiplex PCR, the TCRdb table keeps only in-frame clones and is missing some. The table lists 150,000 or so clones, 88% of them singletons. The sequenced sample was peripheral blood. All receptors come from a man aged 50 to 59 with acute or convalescent COVID-19.

The rearrangement uses TRBV7-9 and TRBJ1-2; a possible D gene is TRBD1 (5 bases). Germline-derived CDR1 and CDR2 are SEHNR and FQNEAQ (reference sequence). The CDR3 loop spans 14 amino acids. Deletions cut 8 bases from V and 3 bases from J, with 16 bases between. The CDR3, as DNA: TGTGCCAGCGCCATCGGGGGGAACTACTATGGCTACACCTTC. This codes for CASAIGGNYYGYTF.

V and J are TRBV9 and TRBJ2-3; D call uncertain. V gave up 0 bases and J gave up 1 base, with 6 bases separating them. The germline V gene encodes CDR1 SGDLS and CDR2 YYNGEE. There are 14 residues in the CDR3. CDR3 sequence reads: CASSVGWRTDTQYF. The CDR3 nucleotides are TGTGCCAGCAGCGTAGGTTGGCGCACAGATACGCAGTATTTT.

The chain combines TRBV28 with TRBJ1-5; D is perhaps TRBD1 (6 bases). CDR1 MDHEN and CDR2 SYDVKM come from the germline V gene. The CDR3 contains 14 residues. With 4 bases removed from V and 6 bases from J, the gap between germline ends came to 13 bases. CDR3 nucleotide sequence: TGTGCCAGCAGTTCGGAAATGGGGGCTCAGCCCCAGCATTTT. The encoded protein is CASSSEMGAQPQHF. Supplemented by reference TRBV28 and TRBJ1-5, the full variable domain reads DVKVTQSSRYLVKRTGEKVFLECVQDMDHENMFWYRQDPGLGLRLIYFSYDVKMKEKGDIPEGYSVSREKKERFSLILESASTNQTSMYLCASSSEMGAQPQHFGDGTRLSIL.

The chain combines TRBV28 with TRBJ1-5; D not resolved. Germline V lookup: CDR1 MDHEN, CDR2 SYDVKM. This CDR3 spans 14 amino acids. The CDR3 DNA reads as TGTGCAGCTACCCAATTGACAACCAATCAGCCCCAGCATTTT. This gives the protein CAATQLTTNQPQHF.

Points on this clone: Germline is not matched at one junction end, which may reflect a read error. The sample carries other DNA sequences with the same CDR3. This chain uses TRBV7-2 with TRBJ2-5, with 11 bases aligning to TRBD2. CDR1 is SGHTA, CDR2 FQGNSA, per germline. The CDR3 is 15 residues long. CDR3 in amino acids: CASSATSGGWETQYF. The CDR3 region has the DNA TGCGCCAGCAGCGCTACTAGCGGGGGATGGGAGACCCAGTACTTC. Full variable domain (missing parts from reference TRBV7-2 and TRBJ2-5): GAGVSQSPSNKVTEKGKDVELRCDPISGHTALYWYRQSLGQGLEFLIYFQGNSAPDKSGLPSDRFSAERTGGSVSTLTIQRTQQEDSAVYLCASSATSGGWETQYFGPGTRLLVL.

This rearrangement joins TRBV5-4 to TRBJ2-3; the D gene is possibly TRBD2 (6 bases). In germline, CDR1 is SGHNT, CDR2 YYREEE (reference sequence). The CDR3 has 14 amino acids. V was clipped by 3 bases and J by 3 bases, with 11 bases between them. This CDR3 is CASSSLAETDTQYF. CDR3 in DNA: TGTGCCAGCAGCTCCTTAGCGGAAACAGATACGCAGTATTTT. Full variable domain (remainder filled in from reference TRBV5-4 and TRBJ2-3): ETGVTQSPTHLIKTRGQQVTLRCSSQSGHNTVSWYQQALGQGPQFIFQYYREEENGRGNFPPRFSGLQFPNYSSELNVNALELDDSALYLCASSSLAETDTQYFGPGTRLTVL.

The rearrangement links TRBV3-1 (or the pseudogene TRBV3-2) to TRBJ1-1; D call uncertain. This CDR3 has 13 amino acids. The germline V gene has CDR1 LGHDT and CDR2 YNNKEL (reference sequence). V lost 8 bases and J 6 bases, leaving 16 bases between the germline ends. In DNA form, the CDR3 reads TGTGCCAGCGGGAGGGCCCGACACTCTGAAGCTTTCTTT. It codes for CASGRARHSEAFF.

The V and J genes are TRBV5-5 and TRBJ2-7, with 7 bases aligning to TRBD1. CDR1 is SGHKS and CDR2 is YYEKEE in the germline V gene (reference sequence). The CDR3 covers 15 residues. V dropped 0 bases and J dropped 1; count of bases not matched to a gene: 4. The CDR3 DNA reads TGTGCCAGCAGCTTGGAGGGACAGCCTTCCTACGAGCAGTACTTC. It specifies CASSLEGQPSYEQYF.

V is TRBV29-1 and J is TRBJ1-2, with no clear D. CDR3 length: 14 residues. CDR1 is SQVTM and CDR2 is ANQGSEA in the germline V gene. V was pared by 2 bases and J by 6 bases, with 16 bases between. In DNA, the CDR3 is TGCAGCGTTGAATGGACTCCCGGTGTCAATGGCTACACCTTC. This codes for CSVEWTPGVNGYTF.

V and J are TRBV3-1 (or the pseudogene TRBV3-2) and TRBJ1-1, with D possibly TRBD1 on 5 matching bases. Germline values: CDR1 LGHDT, CDR2 YNNKEL (reference sequence). The ends were cut back, 7 bases at V and 5 bases at J, with 14 bases in the middle. This CDR3 spans 13 amino acids. For the CDR3, the DNA is TGTGCCAGCATCGTCCAGGGAGGGACTGAAGCTTTCTTT. It translates to CASIVQGGTEAFF.

This clone was detected a few times. The rearrangement uses TRBV3-1 (or the pseudogene TRBV3-2) and TRBJ1-1, with TRBD1 as a possible D gene (6 bases). Germline assignment: CDR1 LGHDT and CDR2 YNNKEL (reference sequence). The CDR3 is 14 amino acids. V dropped 3 bases and J dropped 3 bases, with 11 bases sitting between them. The CDR3 DNA reads TGTGCCAGCAGCCATCTGGACAGAGACACTGAAGCTTTCTTT. It codes for CASSHLDRDTEAFF.

The chain couples TRBV5-1 to TRBJ1-2; TRBD1 agrees at 9 bases. Looked up from germline, CDR1 is SGHRS and CDR2 is YFSETQ. The CDR3 consists of 14 residues. Germline trimming cut 0 bases from V and 8 bases from J; bases unmatched to any gene: 5. The DNA for the CDR3 is TGCGCCAGCAGCTTGGAACAGGGGGCAGGCGGCTACACCTTC. It yields the protein CASSLEQGAGGYTF.

This chain uses TRBV18 with TRBJ2-2; TRBD1 agrees at 9 bases. Germline trimming cut 4 bases from V and 0 bases from J; bases unmatched to any gene: 3. CDR1 and CDR2 from the germline V gene are KGHSH and LQKENI. The CDR3 is 16 amino acids. The CDR3 DNA is TGTGCCAGCTCACGCGGGACAGGGTCGAACACCGGGGAGCTGTTTTTT. Protein product: CASSRGTGSNTGELFF.

For this clone: The same CDR3 can be traced to other DNA sequences in this sample. CDR3 in amino acids: CASSSDQPQHF. The CDR3 DNA follows: TGTGCCAGCAGCTCTGATCAGCCCCAGCATTTT. The chain carries TRBV28 and TRBJ1-5; D is undetermined. Per the germline V gene, CDR1 is MDHEN and CDR2 is SYDVKM. Deletions cut 6 bases from V and 5 bases from J, with 5 bases between. There are 11 residues in the CDR3. Full variable domain (remainder filled in from reference TRBV28 and TRBJ1-5): DVKVTQSSRYLVKRTGEKVFLECVQDMDHENMFWYRQDPGLGLRLIYFSYDVKMKEKGDIPEGYSVSREKKERFSLILESASTNQTSMYLCASSSDQPQHFGDGTRLSIL.

The V gene is TRBV19, the J gene TRBJ1-5; 7 bases are a match to TRBD1. The V gene's germline CDR1 is LNHDA and CDR2 SQIVND (reference sequence). This CDR3 spans 16 amino acids. V lost 4 bases, J lost 6 bases, and 12 bases stayed unmatched. The CDR3 is CASSNPPTGYGQPQHF. The CDR3 DNA reads TGTGCCAGTAGTAACCCGCCGACAGGGTACGGTCAGCCCCAGCATTTT.

This clone was seen repeatedly, ten times or more. The chain couples TRBV7-3 to TRBJ2-4; D is ambiguous. V was pared by 5 bases and J by 8 bases, with 10 bases between. The CDR3 consists of 12 residues. CDR1 and CDR2 from the germline V gene are SGHTA and FQGTGA. In DNA, the CDR3 is TGTGCCAGCAGCAATCTAGAGGACATTCAGTACTTC. This codes for CASSNLEDIQYF.

The V and J genes are TRBV7-6 and TRBJ1-1, with TRBD1 matching over 12 bases. CDR1 SGHVS and CDR2 FNYEAQ come from the germline V gene. CDR3 length: 16 residues. Germline trimming cut 5 bases from V and 5 bases from J; bases unmatched to any gene: 9. CDR3 sequence (DNA): TGTGCCAGCAGCCGCGGGACAGGGGGCTTGATTACTGAAGCTTTCTTT. Protein product: CASSRGTGGLITEAFF.

V gene TRBV18 combines with J gene TRBJ2-5, with 8 positions matching TRBD2. Per the germline V gene, CDR1 is KGHSH and CDR2 is LQKENI. CDR3 length: 14 amino acids. V shed 6 bases, J shed 4 bases, and the junction held 7 bases outside the gene matches. CDR3 sequence: CASSSTSAGETQYF. CDR3 bases: TGTGCCAGCTCCTCGACTAGCGCGGGAGAGACCCAGTACTTC.

This chain links TRBV2 with TRBJ2-4, with D possibly matching TRBD2 (5 bases). Trimming took off 5 bases at V and 8 bases at J, with 16 bases between the two ends. The CDR3 spans 14 residues. The V gene's germline CDR1 is SNHLY and CDR2 FYNNEI. The CDR3 coding sequence is TGTGCCAGCAGTCCGACCCGGCCGGAGGACATTCAGTACTTC. The encoded protein is CASSPTRPEDIQYF.

The chain recombines TRBV5-6 with TRBJ2-7; 11 bases fit TRBD2. The J segment lost 5 bases and the V segment lost 2 bases, leaving 12 bases of the junction unmatched. The length of the CDR3 is 17 residues. Germline-derived CDR1 and CDR2 are SGHDT and YYEEEE. CDR3 nucleotide sequence: TGTGCCAGCAGCTTCAGACACAGACTAGCGGGATCTCACGAGCAGTACTTC. This encodes CASSFRHRLAGSHEQYF.

This clone showed up just once. The rearrangement uses TRBV12-3 or TRBV12-4 and TRBJ1-3; D not resolved. V gave up 8 bases and J gave up 0 bases, with 8 bases separating them. This CDR3 has 13 amino acids. CDR3 amino acids: CASRASSGNTIYF. Written as DNA, the CDR3 is TGTGCCAGCCGTGCCAGCTCTGGAAACACCATATATTTT.

As DNA, the CDR3 is TGTGCCAGCAGCCTGGCGATGGGACTAGCGGGAGGAAACACCGGGGAGCTGTTTTTT. Its translation: CASSLAMGLAGGNTGELFF. The chain couples TRBV3-1 (or the pseudogene TRBV3-2) to TRBJ2-2; 15 nucleotides align to TRBD2. With 4 bases clipped from V and 2 bases from J, the junction kept 8 bases outside the gene matches. The CDR3 has 19 amino acids. Germline V gene data show CDR1 as LGHDT and CDR2 as YNNKEL (reference sequence).

The genes are TRBV5-1 and TRBJ1-1, with D uncertain. This CDR3 spans 13 amino acids. V shed 4 bases and J shed 0 bases, with 7 bases lying between them. CDR1 and CDR2 from the germline V gene are SGHRS and YFSETQ. The CDR3 region has the DNA TGCGCCAGCAGCCAACAATTGAACACTGAAGCTTTCTTT. This sequence encodes CASSQQLNTEAFF.

This clone has only a few counts. This chain uses TRBV10-3 with TRBJ1-1, with 7 bases lining up with TRBD1. The CDR3 extends over 14 amino acids. J was trimmed by 5 bases and V by 8 bases; bases with no gene match: 11. Germline V gene data show CDR1 as ENHRY and CDR2 as SYGVKD. DNA of the CDR3: TGTGCCATCGGCCAAGGGGGCGCAGGTACTGAAGCTTTCTTT. Its translation: CAIGQGGAGTEAFF.

The chain employs TRBV18 and TRBJ1-1, with a weak D call TRBD1 (6 bases). Trimming removed 3 bases at V and 0 bases at J, with 11 bases between. CDR1 is KGHSH and CDR2 is LQKENI in the germline V gene. The CDR3 length is 15 residues. This CDR3 is CASSPRTALNTEAFF. The CDR3 DNA reads as TGTGCCAGCTCACCTCGGACAGCTCTGAACACTGAAGCTTTCTTT.